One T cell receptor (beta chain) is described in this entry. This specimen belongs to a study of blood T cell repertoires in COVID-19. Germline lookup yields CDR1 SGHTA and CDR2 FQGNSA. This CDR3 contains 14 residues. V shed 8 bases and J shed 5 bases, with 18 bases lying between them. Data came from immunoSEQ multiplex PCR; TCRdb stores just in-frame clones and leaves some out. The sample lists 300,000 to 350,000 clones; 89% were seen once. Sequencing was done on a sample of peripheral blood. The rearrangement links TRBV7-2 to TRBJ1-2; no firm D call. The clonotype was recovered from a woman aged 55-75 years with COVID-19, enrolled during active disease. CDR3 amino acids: CASPSDGEVYGYTF. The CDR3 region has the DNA TGTGCCAGCCCCAGTGATGGGGAGGTATATGGCTACACCTTC.